These 32 T cell receptor beta chains were sequenced from one sample in a study of patients and donors after allogeneic stem cell transplantation. TCRdb passed the RT-PCR reads through MiXCR, listing each CDR3 protein once. The profile covers roughly 960,000 distinct CDR3 sequences, with under 20% appearing a single time and 5.5% to 6.5% taken by the ten largest. The sequencing sample was made of blood, either unsorted or a sorted T cell fraction (not recorded which). These TCRs come from a human donor who was either an allogeneic HSCT recipient or a stem cell or donor lymphocyte infusion donor (not recorded which). It is not recorded whose cells these are; they may come from a transplant donor.

This clonotype was seen more than once but under ten times. This chain uses TRBV2 with TRBJ1-5; D remains ambiguous. This CDR3 region has 15 residues. CDR1 is SNHLY, CDR2 FYNNEI, per germline. V gave up 7 bases and J gave up 3 bases, with 16 bases separating them. The CDR3, as DNA: TGTGCCAGCACCAAAAACCCCGATCCCAATCAGCCCCAGCATTTT. Residues: CASTKNPDPNQPQHF. The whole variable domain, filled in from reference TRBV2 and TRBJ1-5, reads EPEVTQTPSHQVTQMGQEVILRCVPISNHLYFYWYRQILGQKVEFLVSFYNNEISEKSEIFDDQFSVERPDGSNFTLKIRSTKLEDSAMYFCASTKNPDPNQPQHFGDGTRLSIL.

This chain links TRBV30 with TRBJ1-2; 7 bases map to TRBD1. The germline V gene has CDR1 GTSNPN and CDR2 SVGIG (reference sequence). The length of the CDR3 is 13 residues. V lost 6 bases and J lost 1; bases outside the gene matches: 5. The CDR3 DNA is TGTGCCTGTAGAGGGGACAGTAACTATGGCTACACCTTC. Its translation is CACRGDSNYGYTF. Full variable domain (rest looked up from reference TRBV30 and TRBJ1-2): SQTIHQWPATLVQPVGSPLSLECTVEGTSNPNLYWYRQAAGRGLQLLFYSVGIGQISSEVPQNLSASRPQDRQFILSSKKLLLSDSGFYLCACRGDSNYGYTFGSGTRLTVV.

This clonotype has just a few counts. The rearrangement uses TRBV10-3 and TRBJ1-2; D is possibly TRBD1 (6 bases). The germline V gene has CDR1 ENHRY and CDR2 SYGVKD. The ends were cut back, 3 bases at V and 4 bases at J, with 12 bases in the middle. The CDR3 runs to 14 residues. The CDR3 sequence is CAISETGGAYGYTF. CDR3 nucleotide sequence: TGTGCCATCAGTGAAACGGGGGGCGCCTATGGCTACACCTTC.

This clonotype was seen ten or more times. J is TRBJ1-4 and V is TRBV12-3 or TRBV12-4; 7 bases are shared with TRBD1. The trim removed 6 bases at V and 10 bases at J, leaving 8 bases unmatched. The CDR3 loop spans 13 amino acids. The CDR3 loop reads CASSWGTVGKLFF. CDR3 bases: TGTGCCAGCAGCTGGGGGACAGTGGGAAAACTGTTTTTT.

This clonotype has only a few counts. The genes are TRBV29-1 and TRBJ1-2; 7 nucleotides agree with TRBD1. V shed 2 bases and J 6 bases; nucleotides not matched to a gene: 6. From germline, CDR1 is SQVTM and CDR2 ANQGSEA. There are 13 residues in the CDR3. The CDR3 reads CSVEPTGSDGYTF. Here the CDR3 DNA reads TGCAGCGTTGAACCGACAGGGAGTGATGGCTACACCTTC.

The rearrangement joins TRBV25-1 to TRBJ2-1, with 10 bases aligning to TRBD2. Germline V gene data show CDR1 as MGHDK and CDR2 as SYGVNS. This CDR3 region has 16 residues. Trimming cost V 2 bases and J 8 bases; bases outside gene matches: 9. CDR3 DNA: TGTGCCAGCAGTGAACTGATAGCGGGGGGCCGGGATGAGCAGTTCTTC. It specifies CASSELIAGGRDEQFF.

This clonotype appeared a few times. CDR3 DNA sequence: TGCGCCAGCAGCCCGAGGGAATTAGGGAGCTCCTATAATTCACCCCTCCACTTT. Protein sequence: CASSPRELGSSYNSPLHF. The genes are TRBV4-1 and TRBJ1-6; D is ambiguous. CDR3 length equals 18 residues. V lost 4 bases to trimming and J lost 0 bases, with 16 bases between them. Germline CDR1 and CDR2: MGHRA and YSYEKL.

This chain connects TRBV4-1 to TRBJ2-7; maybe TRBD1 (5 bases). The germline V gene has CDR1 MGHRA and CDR2 YSYEKL. The germline V and J ends were trimmed by 0 bases and 4 bases, with 16 bases remaining between them. This CDR3 has 16 residues. The CDR3 bases are TGCGCCAGCAGCCAAGAGGGGCAGGGAATCTTTTACGAGCAGTACTTC. Its protein is CASSQEGQGIFYEQYF.

This clonotype was counted between two and nine times. The chain is built from TRBV7-8 and TRBJ2-5; D is uncertain. Germline loops: CDR1 SGHVS, CDR2 FQNEAQ. The CDR3 has 16 amino acids. Trimming pared 2 bases from V and 1 base from J, leaving 14 bases between. CDR3 in DNA: TGTGCCAGCAGCTTACGTTCTCCACTTCTCCAAGAGACCCAGTACTTC. Translation: CASSLRSPLLQETQYF.

The chain is built from TRBV20-1 and TRBJ1-3; D might be TRBD1 (6 bases). This CDR3 region has 15 residues. Germline V lookup: CDR1 DFQATT, CDR2 SNEGSKA (reference sequence). Trimming removed 6 bases from V and 0 bases from J, with 15 bases in between. The CDR3 region has the DNA TGCAGTGCGAGGAACACAGGGAGCTCTGGAAACACCATATATTTT. This translates into CSARNTGSSGNTIYF.

The chain couples TRBV24-1 to TRBJ1-1, with D perhaps TRBD1 (5 bases). Trimming cost V 6 bases and J 3 bases, with 16 bases left between them. Germline V gene lookup returns CDR1 KGHDR and CDR2 SFDVKD. This CDR3 has 15 amino acids. The DNA for the CDR3 is TGTGCCACCAGTAGCGGAGGACGAGGGGACACTGAAGCTTTCTTT. Translation: CATSSGGRGDTEAFF.

The chain links TRBV2 to TRBJ1-1, with 8 bases matching TRBD1. Looked up from germline, CDR1 is SNHLY and CDR2 is FYNNEI. The CDR3 extends over 14 amino acids. Trimming took 4 bases from V and 5 from J; bases not matched to a gene: 6. CDR3 sequence: CASSVTGVRTEAFF. The CDR3 nucleotides are TGTGCCAGCAGTGTGACAGGGGTGCGAACTGAAGCTTTCTTT.

V and J are TRBV7-2 and TRBJ2-7, with D uncertain. CDR3 length: 15 amino acids. The V end was cut by 2 bases, the J end by 5 bases, with 16 bases between. Germline V gives CDR1 SGHTA, CDR2 FQGNSA. CDR3 sequence (DNA): TGTGCCAGCAGCTTATTGTCCTTAGGTGGGGACGAGCAGTACTTC. This sequence encodes CASSLLSLGGDEQYF.

This clonotype was seen more than once but under ten times. The chain recombines TRBV6-2 or TRBV6-3 with TRBJ2-7; no firm D call. V lost 2 bases to trimming and J lost 6 bases, with 5 bases between them. The CDR3 is 11 amino acids. CDR1 and CDR2 from the germline V gene are MNHEY and SVGEGT. The CDR3 DNA is TGTGCCAGCAGTTACGGGCCCGAGCAGTACTTC. It translates to CASSYGPEQYF.

The chain employs TRBV5-1 and TRBJ2-5; D not resolved. This CDR3 is built from 12 residues. Trimming removed 5 bases at V and 3 bases at J, with 8 bases between. Germline V CDR1 and CDR2: SGHRS, YFSETQ. This CDR3 is CASRWQKETQYF. The CDR3 region has the DNA TGCGCCAGCAGATGGCAGAAAGAGACCCAGTACTTC. Full variable domain (rest looked up from reference TRBV5-1 and TRBJ2-5): KAGVTQTPRYLIKTRGQQVTLSCSPISGHRSVSWYQQTPGQGLQFLFEYFSETQRNKGNFPGRFSGRQFSNSRSEMNVSTLELGDSALYLCASRWQKETQYFGPGTRLLVL.

This clonotype was seen only a few times. This chain connects TRBV24-1 to TRBJ2-1; maybe TRBD1 (6 bases). Germline CDR1 reads KGHDR; CDR2 reads SFDVKD. Trimming took 2 bases from V and 9 from J, leaving 7 bases between them. The CDR3 has 12 amino acids. The CDR3 sequence is CATSDSRGEQFF. As DNA, the CDR3 is TGTGCCACCAGTGATTCCAGGGGTGAGCAGTTCTTC.

This clonotype was found a few times. V and J are TRBV20-1 and TRBJ2-5, with 7 nucleotides matching TRBD2. V lost 5 bases, J lost 5 bases, and 5 bases stayed unmatched. The CDR3 totals 12 residues. Germline lookup yields CDR1 DFQATT and CDR2 SNEGSKA (reference sequence). The CDR3 is CSAPGRSETQYF. CDR3 bases: TGCAGTGCTCCCGGGAGGTCGGAGACCCAGTACTTC.

The sample holds a few counts of this clonotype. The V gene is TRBV7-2, the J gene TRBJ2-7, with 8 bases aligning to TRBD1. The J segment lost 3 bases and the V segment lost 5 bases, leaving 6 bases of the junction unmatched. CDR3 size: 14 residues. The germline gives CDR1 SGHTA, CDR2 FQGNSA. In DNA form, the CDR3 reads TGTGCCAGCAGCACTAGGACAGGGAGCTACGAGCAGTACTTC. It translates to CASSTRTGSYEQYF.

V and J are TRBV12-3 or TRBV12-4 and TRBJ2-1, with TRBD2 matching over 13 bases. J gave up 6 bases and V 5 bases, and 4 bases lay outside the gene matches. This CDR3 comprises 15 residues. CDR3 loop: CASSQGLAGVNEQFF. In DNA, the CDR3 is TGTGCCAGCAGTCAAGGACTAGCGGGAGTCAATGAGCAGTTCTTC.

This clonotype was seen more than once but under ten times. This chain connects TRBV6-5 to TRBJ2-5; a weak D match, TRBD1 (6 bases). CDR3 size: 16 residues. The germline V gene has CDR1 MNHEY and CDR2 SVGAGI. Trimming pared 0 bases from V and 4 bases from J, leaving 15 bases between. The CDR3 sequence: CASSYSEGERTETQYF. The CDR3 coding sequence is TGTGCCAGCAGTTACTCAGAGGGGGAAAGGACAGAGACCCAGTACTTC.

This clonotype was counted a few times. This chain connects TRBV10-3 to TRBJ2-7; no clear D. Between the trimmed V and J ends, which lost 0 bases and 0 bases, there was a span of 6 bases. Germline V gene data show CDR1 as ENHRY and CDR2 as SYGVKD. The CDR3 is 14 amino acids. The CDR3 reads CAISESASSYEQYF. For the CDR3, the DNA is TGTGCCATCAGTGAGTCTGCCAGCTCCTACGAGCAGTACTTC.

This chain joins TRBV5-6 and TRBJ2-7; either TRBD1 or TRBD2 may fit D (5 bases each). Per the germline V gene, CDR1 is SGHDT and CDR2 is YYEEEE. The V end lost 1 base, the J end lost 4 bases, and 12 bases lay between the germline ends. CDR3 size: 14 residues. The CDR3 DNA reads as TGTGCCAGCAGCTTGTGGGGGTATTTGTACGAGCAGTACTTC. This codes for CASSLWGYLYEQYF.

This sequence joins TRBV12-3 or TRBV12-4 and TRBJ1-4; 9 bases fit TRBD1. V lost 4 bases and J lost 4; bases outside the gene matches: 7. This CDR3 has 16 residues. This chain's CDR3 is CASSSHRGQGNEKLFF. The CDR3 nucleotides are TGTGCCAGCAGTTCCCACAGGGGGCAGGGTAATGAAAAACTGTTTTTT.

There are a few counts of this clonotype. V gene TRBV7-8 combines with J gene TRBJ1-1; tentative D call: TRBD1 (6 bases). Looked up from germline, CDR1 is SGHVS and CDR2 is FQNEAQ. The CDR3 is made up of 14 amino acids. V was clipped by 10 bases and J by 6 bases, with 21 bases between them. As DNA, the CDR3 is TGTGCCACCTTAGGGAGAGGGGGTATCTCTGAAGCTTTCTTT. Encoded protein: CATLGRGGISEAFF.

A few counts support this clonotype. The chain has TRBV6-1 and TRBJ1-2; D is undetermined. The germline V and J ends were trimmed by 6 bases and 4 bases, with 12 bases remaining between them. In germline, CDR1 is MNHNS, CDR2 SASEGT. The CDR3 is 13 amino acids. CDR3 sequence: CASSRREGYGYTF. CDR3 DNA: TGTGCCAGCAGCCGAAGGGAGGGCTATGGCTACACCTTC.

The J gene is TRBJ2-5, the V gene TRBV7-2; perhaps TRBD2 as D (5 bases). The germline V and J ends were trimmed by 5 bases and 3 bases, with 10 bases remaining between them. Germline CDR1 and CDR2: SGHTA and FQGNSA. The CDR3 covers 13 residues. The DNA for the CDR3 is TGTGCCAGCAGCCCGCGGGCAGAAGAGACCCAGTACTTC. Residues: CASSPRAEETQYF.

The genes are TRBV12-3 or TRBV12-4 and TRBJ2-3, with TRBD2 identical over 7 bases. V lost 5 bases and J lost 8; bases outside the gene matches: 4. CDR3 length equals 12 residues. The CDR3 is CASSTSSGTQYF. The CDR3 DNA is TGTGCCAGCAGTACCTCTAGCGGTACGCAGTATTTT.

This clonotype was found many times. V gene TRBV12-3 or TRBV12-4 combines with J gene TRBJ2-3; no definite D call. The CDR3 spans 14 residues. V was trimmed by 8 bases and J by 2 bases, leaving 14 bases between them. The CDR3 reads CASLDGRNTDTQYF. The DNA for the CDR3 is TGTGCCAGCTTAGACGGAAGAAACACAGATACGCAGTATTTT.

The rearrangement uses TRBV6-1 and TRBJ1-2, with D uncertain. Looked up from germline, CDR1 is MNHNS and CDR2 is SASEGT. Trimming stripped 1 base from V and 8 bases from J, with 8 bases between. This CDR3 is built from 12 residues. The CDR3 DNA sequence: TGTGCCAGCAGTGAAGTACCGTCGGGCTACACCTTC. The encoded protein is CASSEVPSGYTF.

There are a few counts of this clonotype. This chain links TRBV29-1 with TRBJ2-5; a possible D gene is TRBD2 (5 bases). V lost 3 bases and J 7 bases, leaving 12 bases between the germline ends. The CDR3 totals 12 residues. Germline-derived CDR1 and CDR2 are SQVTM and ANQGSEA. DNA of the CDR3: TGCAGCGTTGAGGTCCAAGCGGCGACCCAGTACTTC. It codes for CSVEVQAATQYF.

This clonotype has more than one count but fewer than ten. Here the CDR3 DNA reads TGTGCCAGCATAACAGGGACGAACCTTTACTACGAGCAGTACTTC. It encodes CASITGTNLYYEQYF. This chain links TRBV6-1 with TRBJ2-7, with D perhaps TRBD1 (6 bases). The CDR3 has 15 amino acids. The germline V gene encodes CDR1 MNHNS and CDR2 SASEGT. V lost 7 bases and J 3 bases, leaving 19 bases between the germline ends.

The V call is TRBV7-3, the J call TRBJ2-2, with 14 bases lining up with TRBD2. Germline CDR1 SGHTA, CDR2 FQGTGA. V was pared by 3 bases and J by 6 bases, with 3 bases of the junction left unmatched. This CDR3 is built from 16 residues. CDR3 loop: CASSLGLAGEAGELFF. The CDR3 coding sequence is TGTGCCAGCAGCTTGGGACTAGCGGGAGAAGCCGGGGAGCTGTTTTTT. The full variable domain, in which reference TRBV7-3 and TRBJ2-2 provide the parts outside the CDR3, is GAGVSQTPSNKVTEKGKYVELRCDPISGHTALYWYRQSLGQGPEFLIYFQGTGAADDSGLPNDRFFAVRPEGSVSTLKIQRTERGDSAVYLCASSLGLAGEAGELFFGEGSRLTVL.